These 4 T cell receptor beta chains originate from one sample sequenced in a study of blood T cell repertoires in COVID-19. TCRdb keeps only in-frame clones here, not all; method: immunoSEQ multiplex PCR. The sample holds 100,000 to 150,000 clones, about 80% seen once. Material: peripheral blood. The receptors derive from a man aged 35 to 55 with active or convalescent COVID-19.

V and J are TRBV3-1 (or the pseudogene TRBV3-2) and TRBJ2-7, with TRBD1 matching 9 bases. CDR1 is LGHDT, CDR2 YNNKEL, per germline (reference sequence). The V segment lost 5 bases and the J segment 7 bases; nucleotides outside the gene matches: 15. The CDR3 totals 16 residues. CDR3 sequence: CASSGVGTGFSGEQYF. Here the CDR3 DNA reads TGTGCCAGCAGCGGGGTAGGGACAGGGTTTAGCGGGGAGCAGTACTTC.

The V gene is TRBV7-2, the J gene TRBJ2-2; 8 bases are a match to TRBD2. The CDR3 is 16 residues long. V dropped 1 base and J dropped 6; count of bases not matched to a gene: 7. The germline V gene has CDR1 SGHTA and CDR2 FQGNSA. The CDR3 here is CASSLVASGGAGELFF. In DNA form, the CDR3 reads TGTGCCAGCAGCTTAGTGGCCAGCGGGGGAGCCGGGGAGCTGTTTTTT.

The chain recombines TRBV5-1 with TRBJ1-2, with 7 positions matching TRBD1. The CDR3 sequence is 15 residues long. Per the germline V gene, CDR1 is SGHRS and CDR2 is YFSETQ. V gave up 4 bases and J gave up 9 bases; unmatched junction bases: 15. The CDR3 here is CASSTRQGRGRSYTF. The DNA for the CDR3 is TGCGCCAGCAGCACCCGACAGGGAAGGGGTCGTAGCTACACCTTC. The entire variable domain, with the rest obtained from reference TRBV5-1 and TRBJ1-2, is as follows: KAGVTQTPRYLIKTRGQQVTLSCSPISGHRSVSWYQQTPGQGLQFLFEYFSETQRNKGNFPGRFSGRQFSNSRSEMNVSTLELGDSALYLCASSTRQGRGRSYTFGSGTRLTVV.

The CDR3 sequence is CAWSLGLAPPDEQYF. The CDR3 DNA reads as TGTGCCTGGAGCCTAGGATTGGCCCCCCCGGACGAGCAGTACTTC. This chain uses TRBV30 with TRBJ2-7; D is uncertain. Germline CDR1 GTSNPN, CDR2 SVGIG (reference sequence). The CDR3 loop spans 15 amino acids. Trimming left V 3 bases short and J 5 bases short, with 20 bases between.